The rows below give T cell receptor beta chains drawn from one sample of a study of blood T cell repertoires in COVID-19. The method was immunoSEQ multiplex PCR; TCRdb's version includes in-frame clones alone and lacks a portion of them. Of more than 85,000 clones in the sample, approximately 70% are singletons; the top ten hold about 8.3%. Source material: peripheral blood. The receptors shown here come from a woman in her sixties or seventies with acute or convalescent COVID-19. Both conserved end residues are part of each CDR3. D genes are given only for firm matches.

J: TRBJ1-3; V: TRBV5-4; D: -; CDR3: CASSGGGGNTIYF; DNA: TGTGCCAGCAGCGGGGGGGGAGGAAACACCATATATTTT
J: TRBJ1-5; V: TRBV2; D: -; CDR3: CASRGTGLNQPQHF; DNA: TGTGCCAGCAGAGGTACAGGGCTTAATCAGCCCCAGCATTTT
J: TRBJ2-3; V: TRBV7-3; D: TRBD2; CDR3: CASSLNSGGGRDTQYF; DNA: TGTGCCAGCAGCTTAAACAGCGGGGGGGGCAGAGATACGCAGTATTTT
J: TRBJ1-1; V: TRBV9; D: TRBD1; CDR3: CASSVGRLKQGGGTEAFF; DNA: TGTGCCAGCAGCGTAGGTCGTTTGAAACAGGGGGGCGGCACTGAAGCTTTCTTT
J: TRBJ2-1; V: TRBV28; D: TRBD1; CDR3: CASSLSPRTGHNEQFF; DNA: TGTGCCAGCAGTTTATCTCCCCGGACAGGGCACAATGAGCAGTTCTTC
J: TRBJ2-3; V: TRBV5-1; D: -; CDR3: CAVAPRLTDTQYF; DNA: TGCGCCGTAGCCCCCAGACTCACAGATACGCAGTATTTT
J: TRBJ1-5; V: TRBV5-1; D: TRBD1; CDR3: CASSLTGTGRGQPQHF; DNA: TGCGCCAGCAGCTTGACAGGGACAGGGAGGGGACAGCCCCAGCATTTT
J: TRBJ2-1; V: TRBV2; D: -; CDR3: CASSAGAGNEQFF; DNA: TGTGCCAGCAGTGCAGGGGCCGGGAATGAGCAGTTCTTC
J: TRBJ2-1; V: TRBV6-1; D: -; CDR3: CASSEQGYNEQFF; DNA: TGTGCCAGCAGTGAACAGGGGTACAATGAGCAGTTCTTC
J: TRBJ1-4; V: TRBV28; D: -; CDR3: CASSWQATNEKLFF; DNA: TGTGCCAGCAGTTGGCAAGCAACTAATGAAAAACTGTTTTTT
J: TRBJ2-7; V: TRBV5-1; D: TRBD1; CDR3: CASSLGQGSSYEQYF; DNA: TGCGCCAGCAGCTTGGGACAGGGGAGCTCCTACGAGCAGTACTTC